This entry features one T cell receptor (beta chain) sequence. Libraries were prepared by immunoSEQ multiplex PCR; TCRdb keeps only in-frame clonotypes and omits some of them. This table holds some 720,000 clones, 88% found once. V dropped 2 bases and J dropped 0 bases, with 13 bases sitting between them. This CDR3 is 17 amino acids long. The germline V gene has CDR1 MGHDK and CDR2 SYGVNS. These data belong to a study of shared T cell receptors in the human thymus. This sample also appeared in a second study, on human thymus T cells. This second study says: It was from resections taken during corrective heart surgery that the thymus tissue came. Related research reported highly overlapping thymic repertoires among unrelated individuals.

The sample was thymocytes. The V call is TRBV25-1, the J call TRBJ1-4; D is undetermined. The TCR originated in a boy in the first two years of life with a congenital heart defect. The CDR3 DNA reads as TGTGCCAGCAGTGAACCCCCTGAGTATGCAACTAATGAAAAACTGTTTTTT. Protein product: CASSEPPEYATNEKLFF.